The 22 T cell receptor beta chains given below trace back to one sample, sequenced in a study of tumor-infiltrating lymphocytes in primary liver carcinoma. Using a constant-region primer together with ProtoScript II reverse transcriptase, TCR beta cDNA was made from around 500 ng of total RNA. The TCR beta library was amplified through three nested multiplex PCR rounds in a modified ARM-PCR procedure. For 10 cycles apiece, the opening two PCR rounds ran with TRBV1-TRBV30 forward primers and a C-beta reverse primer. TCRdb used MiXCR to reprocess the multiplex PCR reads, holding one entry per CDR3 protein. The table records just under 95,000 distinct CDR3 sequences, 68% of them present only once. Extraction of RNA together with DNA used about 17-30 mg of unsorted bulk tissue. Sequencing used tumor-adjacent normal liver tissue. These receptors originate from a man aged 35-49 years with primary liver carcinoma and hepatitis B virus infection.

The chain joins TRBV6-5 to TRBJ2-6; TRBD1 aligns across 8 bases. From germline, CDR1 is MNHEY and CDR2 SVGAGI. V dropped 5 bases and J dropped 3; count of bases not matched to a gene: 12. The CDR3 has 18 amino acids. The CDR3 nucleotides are TGTGCCAGCAGTCTTAGGACAGGGATGAAATTTGGGGCCAACGTCCTGACTTTC. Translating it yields CASSLRTGMKFGANVLTF.

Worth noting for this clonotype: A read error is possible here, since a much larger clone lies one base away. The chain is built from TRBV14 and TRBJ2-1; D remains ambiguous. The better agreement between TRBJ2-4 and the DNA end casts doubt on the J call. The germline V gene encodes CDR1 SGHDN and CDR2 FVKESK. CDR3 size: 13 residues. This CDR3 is CASSQDIRSIQYF. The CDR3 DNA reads TGTGCCAGCAGCCAAGATATCAGAAGCATTCAGTACTTC.

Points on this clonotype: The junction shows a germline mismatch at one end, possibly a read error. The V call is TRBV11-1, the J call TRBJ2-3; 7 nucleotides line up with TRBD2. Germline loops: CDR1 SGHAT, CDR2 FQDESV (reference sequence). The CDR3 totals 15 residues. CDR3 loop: CASSYGLDSEDTQYF. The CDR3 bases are TGTGCCAGTAGCTACGGACTAGACAGTGAAGATACACAGTATTTT. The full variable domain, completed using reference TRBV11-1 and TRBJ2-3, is EAEVAQSPRYKITEKSQAVAFWCDPISGHATLYWYRQILGQGPELLVQFQDESVVDDSQLPKDRFSAERLKGVDSTLKIQPAELGDSAMYLCASSYGLDSEDTQYFGPGTRLTVL.

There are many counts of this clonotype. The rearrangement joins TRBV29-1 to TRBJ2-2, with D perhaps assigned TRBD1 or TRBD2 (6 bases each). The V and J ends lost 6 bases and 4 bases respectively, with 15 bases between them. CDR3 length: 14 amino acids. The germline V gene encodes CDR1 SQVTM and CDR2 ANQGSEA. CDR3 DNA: TGCAGCGTCGACGGGGGCCTCGGCACCGGGGAGCTGTTTTTT. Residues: CSVDGGLGTGELFF.

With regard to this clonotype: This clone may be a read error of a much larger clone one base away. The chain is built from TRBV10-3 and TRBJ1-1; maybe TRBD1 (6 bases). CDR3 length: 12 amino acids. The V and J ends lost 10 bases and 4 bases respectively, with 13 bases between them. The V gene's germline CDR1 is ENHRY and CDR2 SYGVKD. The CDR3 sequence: CATAGGLTEAFF. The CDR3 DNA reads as TGTGCCACGGCTGGGGGGCTCACTGAAGCTTTCTTT.

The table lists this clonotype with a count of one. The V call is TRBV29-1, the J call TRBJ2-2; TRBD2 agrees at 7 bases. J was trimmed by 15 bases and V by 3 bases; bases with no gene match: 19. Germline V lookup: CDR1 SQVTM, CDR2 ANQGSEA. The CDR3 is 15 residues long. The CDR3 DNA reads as TGCAGCGTTGAGGACGCCGCGGGAGCCCCCGGTGAGATGTTTTTT. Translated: CSVEDAAGAPGEMFF.

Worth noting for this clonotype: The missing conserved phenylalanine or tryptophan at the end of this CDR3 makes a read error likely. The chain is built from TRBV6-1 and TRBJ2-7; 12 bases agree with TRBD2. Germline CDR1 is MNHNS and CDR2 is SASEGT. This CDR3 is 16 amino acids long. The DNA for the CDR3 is TGTGCCAACAGTAAAACACTAGCGGGAGGAGACTACGAGCAGTACTTA. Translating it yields CANSKTLAGGDYEQYL.

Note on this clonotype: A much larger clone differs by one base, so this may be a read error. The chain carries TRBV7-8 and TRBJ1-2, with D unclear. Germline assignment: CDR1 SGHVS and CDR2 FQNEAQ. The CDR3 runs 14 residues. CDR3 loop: CANSLGRENYGYTF. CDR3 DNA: TGTGCCAACAGCTTAGGGAGGGAAAACTATGGCTACACCTTC.

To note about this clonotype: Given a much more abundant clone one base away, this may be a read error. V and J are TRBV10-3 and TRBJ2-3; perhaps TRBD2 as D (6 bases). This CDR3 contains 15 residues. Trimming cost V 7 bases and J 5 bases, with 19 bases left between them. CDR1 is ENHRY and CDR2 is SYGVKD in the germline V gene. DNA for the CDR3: TGTGCCATCACCCCGGGGGATGCGGAGGGAGATACGCAGTATTTT. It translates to CAITPGDAEGDTQYF.

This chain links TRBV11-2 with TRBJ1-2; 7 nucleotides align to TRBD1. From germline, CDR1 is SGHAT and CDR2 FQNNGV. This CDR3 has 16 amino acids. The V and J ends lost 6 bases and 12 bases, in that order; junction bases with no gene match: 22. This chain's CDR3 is CASSLTAGTANYSHTF. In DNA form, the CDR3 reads TGTGCCAGCAGTCTCACAGCCGGGACAGCTAACTATAGCCACACCTTC. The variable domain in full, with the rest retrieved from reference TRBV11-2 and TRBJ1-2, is EAGVAQSPRYKIIEKRQSVAFWCNPISGHATLYWYQQILGQGPKLLIQFQNNGVVDDSQLPKDRFSAERLKGVDSTLKIQPAKLEDSAVYLCASSLTAGTANYSHTFGSGTRLTVV.

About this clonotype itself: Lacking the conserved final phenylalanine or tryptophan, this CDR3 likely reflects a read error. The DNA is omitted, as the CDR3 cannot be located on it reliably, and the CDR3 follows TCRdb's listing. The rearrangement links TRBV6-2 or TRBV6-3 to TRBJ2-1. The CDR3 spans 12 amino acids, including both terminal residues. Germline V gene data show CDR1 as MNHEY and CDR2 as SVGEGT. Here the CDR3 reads CASCYSIHEQSL.

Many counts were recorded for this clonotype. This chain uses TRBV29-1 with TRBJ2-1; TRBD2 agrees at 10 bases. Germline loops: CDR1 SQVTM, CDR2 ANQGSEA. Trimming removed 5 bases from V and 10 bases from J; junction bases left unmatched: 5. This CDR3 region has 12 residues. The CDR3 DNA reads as TGCAGCGTTCTAGCGGGAGATAGGGAGCAGTTCTTC. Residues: CSVLAGDREQFF.

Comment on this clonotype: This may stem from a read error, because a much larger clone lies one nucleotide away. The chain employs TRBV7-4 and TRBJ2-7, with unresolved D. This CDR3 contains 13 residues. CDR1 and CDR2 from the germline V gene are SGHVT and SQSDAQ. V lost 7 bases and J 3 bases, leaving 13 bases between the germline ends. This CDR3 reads CASNFKSDYEQYF. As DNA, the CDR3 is TGTGCCAGCAACTTCAAATCTGACTACGAGCAGTACTTC.

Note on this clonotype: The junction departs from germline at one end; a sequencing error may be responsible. The CDR3 coding sequence is TGTGCCAGCAGCCTTGGCAATACCGGGAAGCTGTTTTTT. Translated: CASSLGNTGKLFF. V gene TRBV11-3 combines with J gene TRBJ2-2; the D gene is possibly TRBD2 (5 bases). The germline gives CDR1 SGHNT, CDR2 YENEEA. The CDR3 has 13 residues.

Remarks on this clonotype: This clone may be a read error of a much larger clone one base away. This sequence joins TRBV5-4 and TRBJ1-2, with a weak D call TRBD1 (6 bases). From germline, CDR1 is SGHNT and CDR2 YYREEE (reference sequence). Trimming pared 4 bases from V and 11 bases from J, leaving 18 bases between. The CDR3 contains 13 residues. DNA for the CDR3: TGTGCCAGCAGCATCGCCGTGACAGGACGATACACCTTC. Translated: CASSIAVTGRYTF.

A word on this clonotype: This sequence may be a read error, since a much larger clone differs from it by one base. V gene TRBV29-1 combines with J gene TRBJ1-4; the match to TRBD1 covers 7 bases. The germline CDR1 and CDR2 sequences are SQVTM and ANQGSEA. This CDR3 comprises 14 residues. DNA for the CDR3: TGCAACGTAAGGACAGGTGCAACTAATGAAAAACTGTTTTTT. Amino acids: CNVRTGATNEKLFF.

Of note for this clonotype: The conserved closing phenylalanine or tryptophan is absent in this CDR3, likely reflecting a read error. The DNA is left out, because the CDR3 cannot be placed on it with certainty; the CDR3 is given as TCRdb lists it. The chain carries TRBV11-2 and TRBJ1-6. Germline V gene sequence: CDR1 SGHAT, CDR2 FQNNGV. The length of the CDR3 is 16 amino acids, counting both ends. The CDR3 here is CASSLGVSGEGSPLRL.

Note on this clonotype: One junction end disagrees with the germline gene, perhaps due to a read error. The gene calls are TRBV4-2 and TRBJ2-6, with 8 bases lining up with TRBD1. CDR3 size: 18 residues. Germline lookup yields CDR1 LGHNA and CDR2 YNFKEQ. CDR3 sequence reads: CTSSQDGQGSTGANVLTF. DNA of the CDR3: TGTACCAGCAGCCAAGATGGACAGGGTAGCACTGGGGCCAATGTCCTGACTTTC.

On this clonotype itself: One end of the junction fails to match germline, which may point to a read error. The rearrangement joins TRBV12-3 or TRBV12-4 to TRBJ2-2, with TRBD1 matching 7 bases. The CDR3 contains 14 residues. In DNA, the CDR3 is TGTGCCAGCAGCCAGGGACAGAACACCGGGAAGCTGTTTTTT. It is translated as CASSQGQNTGKLFF.

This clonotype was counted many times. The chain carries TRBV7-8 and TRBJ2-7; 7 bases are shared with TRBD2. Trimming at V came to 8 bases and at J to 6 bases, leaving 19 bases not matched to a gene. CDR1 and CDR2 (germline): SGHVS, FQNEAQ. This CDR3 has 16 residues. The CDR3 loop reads CASAPLRGENSLEQYF. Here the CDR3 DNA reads TGTGCCAGCGCCCCTCTACGGGGGGAGAACTCTCTCGAGCAGTACTTC.

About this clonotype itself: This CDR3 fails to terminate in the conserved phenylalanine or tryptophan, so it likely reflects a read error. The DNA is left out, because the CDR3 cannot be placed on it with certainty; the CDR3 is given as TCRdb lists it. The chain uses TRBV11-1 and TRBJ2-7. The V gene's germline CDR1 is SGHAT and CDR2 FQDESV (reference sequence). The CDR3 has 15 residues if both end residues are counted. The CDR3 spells CAGSLEATVSYEQNY.

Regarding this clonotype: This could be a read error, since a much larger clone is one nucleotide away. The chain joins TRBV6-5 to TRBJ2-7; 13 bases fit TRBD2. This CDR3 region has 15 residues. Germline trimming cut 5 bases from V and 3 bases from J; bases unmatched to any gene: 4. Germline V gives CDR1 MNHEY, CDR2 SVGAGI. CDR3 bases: TGTGCCAGCAGTCTACTAGCGGGAGGGTTCTACGAGCAGTACTTC. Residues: CASSLLAGGFYEQYF.